These T cell receptor beta chains were read from a single sample in a study of T-cell reconstitution after alpha-beta-depleted transplantation in children. TCRdb recomputed calls from the PCR reads with MiXCR, one row per CDR3 protein. Of about 540,000 distinct CDR3 sequences in the sample, around 18% were seen once. The sample here was PBMCs from the stem cell graft donor, taken from the stem cell graft. These TCRs come from a human donor who donated a stem cell graft to a child with acute lymphoblastic leukemia. Each CDR3 is given with its conserved first and last residue. The order of the fields is V gene, J gene, D gene, clone size, CDR3 DNA, CDR3 protein. D genes are given only for firm matches. Where a row states a size, it is once, few, many or the class of an expanded clone; other rows omit it.

V gene: TRBV5-1; J gene: TRBJ1-4; D gene: TRBD1; clone size: few; CDR3 DNA: TGCGCCAGCAGCACCTCCGGGACAGGGGTCAGGGGGAATGAAAAACTGTTTTTT; CDR3 protein: CASSTSGTGVRGNEKLFF
V gene: TRBV20-1; J gene: TRBJ2-7; D gene: TRBD2; clone size: many; CDR3 DNA: TGCAGTGCCCCTCGACTAGCGGGAGGGCCCAACGAGCAGTACTTC; CDR3 protein: CSAPRLAGGPNEQYF
V gene: TRBV7-2; J gene: TRBJ2-7; D gene: -; clone size: once; CDR3 DNA: TGTGCCAGCAGCTTAGGTGGTCGCCTCAGCTACGAGCAGTACTTC; CDR3 protein: CASSLGGRLSYEQYF
V gene: TRBV5-1; J gene: TRBJ1-5; D gene: -; clone size: few; CDR3 DNA: TGCGCCAGCAGCTTCACCGAAGGCCAGCCCCAGCATTTT; CDR3 protein: CASSFTEGQPQHF
V gene: TRBV24-1; J gene: TRBJ2-2; D gene: TRBD1; clone size: few; CDR3 DNA: TGTGCCACCACCGTACAGGGGCCCGGGGAGCTGTTTTTT; CDR3 protein: CATTVQGPGELFF
V gene: TRBV5-4; J gene: TRBJ2-3; D gene: TRBD1; clone size: -; CDR3 DNA: TGTGCCAGCAGCGTCCTAGGGGACAGGGGGAAGTCAGATACGCAGTATTTT; CDR3 protein: CASSVLGDRGKSDTQYF
V gene: TRBV20-1; J gene: TRBJ1-1; D gene: -; clone size: few; CDR3 DNA: TGCAGTGTCAGGACCCAGGGGCACACTGAAGCTTTCTTT; CDR3 protein: CSVRTQGHTEAFF
V gene: TRBV5-1; J gene: TRBJ1-1; D gene: -; clone size: -; CDR3 DNA: TGCGCCAGCAGCTTGTACAGGGCGGACACTGAAGCTTTCTTT; CDR3 protein: CASSLYRADTEAFF
V gene: TRBV6-1; J gene: TRBJ2-5; D gene: TRBD2; clone size: -; CDR3 DNA: TGTGCCAGCAGTCGCGCACTACTAGCGGTAGGAGAGACCCAGTACTTC; CDR3 protein: CASSRALLAVGETQYF
V gene: TRBV20-1; J gene: TRBJ1-2; D gene: -; clone size: few; CDR3 DNA: TGCAGTGCTGATTTGACGATTCGGGGCTACACCTTC; CDR3 protein: CSADLTIRGYTF
V gene: TRBV7-9; J gene: TRBJ1-4; D gene: -; clone size: few; CDR3 DNA: TGTGCCAGCAGCTTAGTTTCGCCAACTAATGAAAAACTGTTTTTT; CDR3 protein: CASSLVSPTNEKLFF
V gene: TRBV4-1; J gene: TRBJ1-6; D gene: TRBD1; clone size: -; CDR3 DNA: TGCGCCAGCAGCTCCGGGACAGGGGCGGGCTCACCCCTCCACTTT; CDR3 protein: CASSSGTGAGSPLHF
V gene: TRBV7-9; J gene: TRBJ1-2; D gene: -; clone size: -; CDR3 DNA: TGTGCCAGCAGCTTAGCTCCAGGATCTAACTATGGCTACACCTTC; CDR3 protein: CASSLAPGSNYGYTF
V gene: TRBV7-6; J gene: TRBJ2-6; D gene: TRBD1; clone size: -; CDR3 DNA: TGTGCCAGCAGCTTAGACAGGGGCTCTGGGGCCAACGTCCTGACTTTC; CDR3 protein: CASSLDRGSGANVLTF
V gene: TRBV29-1; J gene: TRBJ2-1; D gene: -; clone size: few; CDR3 DNA: TGCAGCGTTGTAGCAGACAACATCAATGAGCAGTTCTTC; CDR3 protein: CSVVADNINEQFF
V gene: TRBV4-1; J gene: TRBJ2-7; D gene: -; clone size: -; CDR3 DNA: TGCGCCAGCAGCCAAGACAGAGGTGTGGACGAGCAGTACTTC; CDR3 protein: CASSQDRGVDEQYF
V gene: TRBV18; J gene: TRBJ2-5; D gene: TRBD1; clone size: -; CDR3 DNA: TGTGCCAGCTCACCGGGGACAGCTCGAGGGGAGACCCAGTACTTC; CDR3 protein: CASSPGTARGETQYF
V gene: TRBV9; J gene: TRBJ2-7; D gene: -; clone size: -; CDR3 DNA: TGTGCCAGCAGCGCCCCCTCGCAGGGGTTCAACGAGCAGTACTTC; CDR3 protein: CASSAPSQGFNEQYF
V gene: TRBV4-2; J gene: TRBJ2-1; D gene: -; clone size: -; CDR3 DNA: TGTGCCAGCAGCCAAGATCGGGCTAGTCCCGAGCAGTTCTTC; CDR3 protein: CASSQDRASPEQFF
V gene: TRBV5-1; J gene: TRBJ2-7; D gene: TRBD1; clone size: many; CDR3 DNA: TGCGCCAGCAGCCGCGACAGGGGGCTATCCTACGAGCAGTACTTC; CDR3 protein: CASSRDRGLSYEQYF
V gene: TRBV20-1; J gene: TRBJ1-2; D gene: TRBD1; clone size: -; CDR3 DNA: TGCTGTGCTAGAGACCGGGCAGGGGGCGAGGTTAACTATGGCTACACCTTC; CDR3 protein: CCARDRAGGEVNYGYTF
V gene: TRBV2; J gene: TRBJ2-3; D gene: -; clone size: -; CDR3 DNA: TGTGCCAGAGAGATACAGGGTACGCAGTATTTT; CDR3 protein: CAREIQGTQYF
V gene: TRBV7-8; J gene: TRBJ2-7; D gene: -; clone size: -; CDR3 DNA: TGTGCCAGCAGCTTAGGGGGTCCGCAGGACCGGGTCTACGAGCAGTACTTC; CDR3 protein: CASSLGGPQDRVYEQYF
V gene: TRBV20-1; J gene: TRBJ2-7; D gene: -; clone size: few; CDR3 DNA: TGCAGTGCTAAGGAGTCCGGACCCTACGAGCAGTACTTC; CDR3 protein: CSAKESGPYEQYF
V gene: TRBV5-1; J gene: TRBJ2-5; D gene: -; clone size: -; CDR3 DNA: TGCGCCAGCAGCTCCGGTGGTAGCTACGACCAAGAGACCCAGTACTTC; CDR3 protein: CASSSGGSYDQETQYF
V gene: TRBV7-3; J gene: TRBJ2-5; D gene: -; clone size: -; CDR3 DNA: TGTGCCAGCAGCGAGATTATGGGGGCGGGAGAGACCCAGTACTTC; CDR3 protein: CASSEIMGAGETQYF
V gene: TRBV12-3/TRBV12-4; J gene: TRBJ2-2; D gene: -; clone size: -; CDR3 DNA: TGTGCCTTCTCAATTCAGGGCACCGGGGAGCTGTTTTTT; CDR3 protein: CAFSIQGTGELFF
V gene: TRBV20-1; J gene: TRBJ2-7; D gene: -; clone size: many; CDR3 DNA: TGCAGTGCTAGGGGGGCCTACGAGCAGTACTTC; CDR3 protein: CSARGAYEQYF
V gene: TRBV6-5; J gene: TRBJ2-2; D gene: TRBD1; clone size: few; CDR3 DNA: TGTGCCAGCAGTTATTTGGACAGGGGGACCGGGGAGCTGTTTTTT; CDR3 protein: CASSYLDRGTGELFF
V gene: TRBV20-1; J gene: TRBJ1-2; D gene: -; clone size: -; CDR3 DNA: TGCAGTGCCAGGGACCTCTATGGCTACACCTTC; CDR3 protein: CSARDLYGYTF
V gene: TRBV3-1; J gene: TRBJ2-6; D gene: -; clone size: few; CDR3 DNA: TGTGCCAGCGCAAGCGCAGGATCTGGGGCCAACGTCCTGACTTTC; CDR3 protein: CASASAGSGANVLTF
V gene: TRBV3-1; J gene: TRBJ2-7; D gene: -; clone size: -; CDR3 DNA: TGTGCCAGCAGTTGGGGTCCAGGAGAGACCTACGAGCAGTACTTC; CDR3 protein: CASSWGPGETYEQYF
V gene: TRBV20-1; J gene: TRBJ1-4; D gene: -; clone size: -; CDR3 DNA: TGCAGTGCTACATCCCCGGGAAGACCGAATGAAAAACTGTTTTTT; CDR3 protein: CSATSPGRPNEKLFF
V gene: TRBV25-1; J gene: TRBJ1-4; D gene: -; clone size: -; CDR3 DNA: TGTACCAGCAGTGTCCCTGAGGACTCGGACGAAAAACTGTTTTTT; CDR3 protein: CTSSVPEDSDEKLFF
V gene: TRBV5-1; J gene: TRBJ1-3; D gene: TRBD1; clone size: many; CDR3 DNA: TGCGCCAGCAGTCTGACAGGGTACGGAAACACCATATATTTT; CDR3 protein: CASSLTGYGNTIYF
V gene: TRBV7-3; J gene: TRBJ2-5; D gene: TRBD2; clone size: few; CDR3 DNA: TGTGCCAGCAGCTTAAAGGAGGGAGGGATCCAAGAGACCCAGTACTTC; CDR3 protein: CASSLKEGGIQETQYF
V gene: TRBV5-1; J gene: TRBJ2-6; D gene: -; clone size: few; CDR3 DNA: TGCGCCAGCAGCACCCGGGACTCCGTGTCCGGGGCCAACGTCCTGACTTTC; CDR3 protein: CASSTRDSVSGANVLTF
V gene: TRBV7-9; J gene: TRBJ1-4; D gene: -; clone size: -; CDR3 DNA: TGTGCCAGCAGCTTAAAGCAGGGAAGAAGTTCTGAAAAACTGTTTTTT; CDR3 protein: CASSLKQGRSSEKLFF
V gene: TRBV11-2; J gene: TRBJ1-1; D gene: -; clone size: few; CDR3 DNA: TGTGCCAGCAGCTCTCCCCGAAGCCGTGAAGCTTTCTTT; CDR3 protein: CASSSPRSREAFF
V gene: TRBV20-1; J gene: TRBJ2-4; D gene: -; clone size: few; CDR3 DNA: TGCAGTGCTAGCGGGGGTTTTTTGGCCAAAAACATTCAGTACTTC; CDR3 protein: CSASGGFLAKNIQYF
V gene: TRBV27; J gene: TRBJ2-7; D gene: -; clone size: -; CDR3 DNA: TGTGCCAGCAGTTTATACCCACCCGAGGCCTACGAGCAGTACTTC; CDR3 protein: CASSLYPPEAYEQYF
V gene: TRBV25-1; J gene: TRBJ2-7; D gene: -; clone size: few; CDR3 DNA: TGTGCCAGCAGTGACCCTCCCTTAGACAGCGAGCAGTACTTC; CDR3 protein: CASSDPPLDSEQYF
V gene: TRBV4-2; J gene: TRBJ2-7; D gene: TRBD2; clone size: -; CDR3 DNA: TGTGCCAGCAGCCAAGAAATAGCGGGGCCGAGCTACGAGCAGTACTTC; CDR3 protein: CASSQEIAGPSYEQYF
V gene: TRBV5-6; J gene: TRBJ2-1; D gene: -; clone size: few; CDR3 DNA: TGTGCCAGCAGCTTGGAGGCGGGGGCGCCCTACAATGAGCAGTTCTTC; CDR3 protein: CASSLEAGAPYNEQFF
V gene: TRBV2; J gene: TRBJ2-1; D gene: TRBD2; clone size: -; CDR3 DNA: TGTGCCAGCAGCTGGACTAGCGCCCTCAATGAGCAGTTCTTC; CDR3 protein: CASSWTSALNEQFF
V gene: TRBV2; J gene: TRBJ2-3; D gene: -; clone size: -; CDR3 DNA: TGTGCCAGCAGTGAAGAAGAGGGGCTTACAGATACGCAGTATTTT; CDR3 protein: CASSEEEGLTDTQYF
V gene: TRBV20-1; J gene: TRBJ1-5; D gene: -; clone size: -; CDR3 DNA: TGCAGTGCTAGAGGGGCAGTTAGCAATCAGCCCCAGCATTTT; CDR3 protein: CSARGAVSNQPQHF
V gene: TRBV6-1; J gene: TRBJ2-1; D gene: TRBD2; clone size: few; CDR3 DNA: TGTGCCAGCAGTGGATTACTAGCGGGGGTCTCCTACAATGAGCAGTTCTTC; CDR3 protein: CASSGLLAGVSYNEQFF
V gene: TRBV5-1; J gene: TRBJ1-2; D gene: -; clone size: -; CDR3 DNA: TGCGCCAGCAGCTTTGACTTATCTGGCTACACCTTC; CDR3 protein: CASSFDLSGYTF
V gene: TRBV18; J gene: TRBJ1-3; D gene: -; clone size: -; CDR3 DNA: TGTGCCAGCTCACAGGGATTGGGAAACACCATATATTTT; CDR3 protein: CASSQGLGNTIYF
V gene: TRBV29-1; J gene: TRBJ2-7; D gene: -; clone size: few; CDR3 DNA: TGCAGCGTGGACTTAGACTCCCCCTACGAGCAGTACTTC; CDR3 protein: CSVDLDSPYEQYF
V gene: TRBV5-1; J gene: TRBJ2-3; D gene: -; clone size: -; CDR3 DNA: TGCGCCAGCCGACCTGACCCGAGCACAGATACGCAGTATTTT; CDR3 protein: CASRPDPSTDTQYF